This passage covers 8 T cell receptor beta chains from one sample sequenced in a study of control samples from healthy donors and cancer patients. Here immunoSEQ multiplex PCR was the method, and the copy in TCRdb shows in-frame clones only, minus some. The sample has about 160,000 clones; 96% are singletons. Sequencing used blood. Every receptor here comes from a woman in her twenties or thirties in good health.

This clone is a singleton in its sample. The chain is built from TRBV29-1 and TRBJ1-2, with TRBD1 as a possible D gene (5 bases). V lost 3 bases and J 6 bases, leaving 11 bases between the germline ends. Germline V gives CDR1 SQVTM, CDR2 ANQGSEA. The CDR3 is 12 amino acids. The CDR3 DNA is TGCAGCGTTGATAAGGGGATCGATGGCTACACCTTC. Residues: CSVDKGIDGYTF.

This sequence joins TRBV28 and TRBJ2-7, with D perhaps TRBD1 (5 bases). Trimming left V 7 bases short and J 5 bases short, with 15 bases between. Per the germline V gene, CDR1 is MDHEN and CDR2 is SYDVKM. The CDR3 is made up of 13 amino acids. The CDR3 DNA reads TGTGCCAGCAAGGGGCAAAATTGGGACGAGCAGTACTTC. The encoded protein is CASKGQNWDEQYF.

The gene calls are TRBV7-9 and TRBJ2-1; TRBD2 matches 11 bases. The CDR3 is 16 amino acids. Germline V gene sequence: CDR1 SEHNR, CDR2 FQNEAQ (reference sequence). V was clipped by 2 bases and J by 8 bases; unmatched bases: 8. CDR3 nucleotides: TGTGCCAGCAGCTTAATTACTAGCGGGAGTCTTGATGAGCAGTTCTTC. Translating gives CASSLITSGSLDEQFF.

V and J are TRBV28 and TRBJ2-7; TRBD2 matches at 7 bases. This CDR3 region has 17 residues. Germline V gene lookup returns CDR1 MDHEN and CDR2 SYDVKM. The trim removed 6 bases at V and 0 bases at J, leaving 14 bases unmatched. The CDR3 is CASRPGWWRGSSYEQYF. In DNA, the CDR3 is TGTGCCAGCAGGCCAGGGTGGTGGCGGGGGAGCTCCTACGAGCAGTACTTC.

The J gene is TRBJ2-5, the V gene TRBV29-1, with TRBD2 as a possible D gene (6 bases). The ends were cut back, 6 bases at V and 1 base at J, with 12 bases in the middle. CDR1 and CDR2 from the germline V gene are SQVTM and ANQGSEA. This CDR3 is 13 amino acids long. For the CDR3, the DNA is TGCAGCGTCGCCGGGACTGCCCAAGAGACCCAGTACTTC. Translation: CSVAGTAQETQYF.

The chain combines TRBV6-5 with TRBJ2-7; 10 nucleotides line up with TRBD1. This CDR3 has 14 residues. Germline loops: CDR1 MNHEY, CDR2 SVGAGI. V lost 7 bases and J lost 6; bases outside the gene matches: 9. Here the CDR3 DNA reads TGTGCCAGCAATCTCGACAGGGGGCTTACCGAGCAGTACTTC. It encodes CASNLDRGLTEQYF.

V and J are TRBV12-5 and TRBJ1-2, with D possibly matching TRBD1 (5 bases). Germline V gives CDR1 LGHNT, CDR2 FRNRAP. Trimming removed 1 base at V and 3 bases at J, with 15 bases between. This CDR3 is built from 16 residues. DNA of the CDR3: TGTGCTAGTGGTTTGGAAATGCAGGGTGGGTACTATGGCTACACCTTC. Residues: CASGLEMQGGYYGYTF.

The chain employs TRBV5-6 and TRBJ2-7, with D tentatively TRBD2 (5 bases). V lost 1 base to trimming and J lost 2 bases, with 13 bases between them. Germline V gene data show CDR1 as SGHDT and CDR2 as YYEEEE. The CDR3 spans 15 residues. The CDR3: CASSLPQAGTYEQYF. The CDR3 DNA follows: TGTGCCAGCAGCTTGCCGCAGGCGGGCACCTACGAGCAGTACTTC. The full variable domain, its missing parts supplied by reference TRBV5-6 and TRBJ2-7, is DAGVTQSPTHLIKTRGQQVTLRCSPKSGHDTVSWYQQALGQGPQFIFQYYEEEERQRGNFPDRFSGHQFPNYSSELNVNALLLGDSALYLCASSLPQAGTYEQYFGPGTRLTVT.